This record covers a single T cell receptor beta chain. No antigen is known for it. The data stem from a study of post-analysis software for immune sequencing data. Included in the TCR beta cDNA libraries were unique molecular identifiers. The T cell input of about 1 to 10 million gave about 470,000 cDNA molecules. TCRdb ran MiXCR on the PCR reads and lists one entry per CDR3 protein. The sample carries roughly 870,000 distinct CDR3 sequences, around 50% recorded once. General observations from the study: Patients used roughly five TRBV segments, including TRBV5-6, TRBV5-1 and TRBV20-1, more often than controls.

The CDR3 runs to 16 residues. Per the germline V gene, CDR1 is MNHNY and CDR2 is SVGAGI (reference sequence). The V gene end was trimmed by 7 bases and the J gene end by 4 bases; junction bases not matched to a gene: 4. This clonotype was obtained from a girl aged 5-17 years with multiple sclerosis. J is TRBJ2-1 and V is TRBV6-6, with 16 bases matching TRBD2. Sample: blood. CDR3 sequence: CASNLGLAGGYNEQFF. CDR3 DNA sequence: TGTGCCAGCAACCTGGGACTAGCGGGGGGGTACAATGAGCAGTTCTTC.